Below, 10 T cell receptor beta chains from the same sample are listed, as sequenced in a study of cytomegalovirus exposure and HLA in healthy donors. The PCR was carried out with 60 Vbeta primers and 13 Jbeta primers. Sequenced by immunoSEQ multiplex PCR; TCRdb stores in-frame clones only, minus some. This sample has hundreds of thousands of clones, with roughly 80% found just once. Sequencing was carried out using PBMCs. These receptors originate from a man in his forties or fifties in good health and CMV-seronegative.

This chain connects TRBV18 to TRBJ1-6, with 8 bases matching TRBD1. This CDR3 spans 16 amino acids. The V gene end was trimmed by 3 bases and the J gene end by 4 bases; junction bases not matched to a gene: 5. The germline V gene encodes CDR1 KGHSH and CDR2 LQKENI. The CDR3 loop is CASSPWTGNYNSPLHF. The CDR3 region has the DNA TGTGCCAGCTCACCTTGGACAGGGAATTATAATTCACCCCTCCACTTT.

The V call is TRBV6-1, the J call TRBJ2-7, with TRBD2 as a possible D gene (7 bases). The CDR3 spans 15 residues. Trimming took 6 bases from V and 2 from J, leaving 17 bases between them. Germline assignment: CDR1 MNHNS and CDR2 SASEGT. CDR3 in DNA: TGTGCCAGCAGGGATACAGGGAGGGGCGCCTACGAGCAGTACTTC. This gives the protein CASRDTGRGAYEQYF.

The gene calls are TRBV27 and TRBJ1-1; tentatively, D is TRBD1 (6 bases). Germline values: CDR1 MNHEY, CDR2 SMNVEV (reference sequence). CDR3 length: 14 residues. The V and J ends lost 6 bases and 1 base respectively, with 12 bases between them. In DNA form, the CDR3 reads TGTGCCAGCAGAACTCAGACAGGGAACACTGAAGCTTTCTTT. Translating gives CASRTQTGNTEAFF.

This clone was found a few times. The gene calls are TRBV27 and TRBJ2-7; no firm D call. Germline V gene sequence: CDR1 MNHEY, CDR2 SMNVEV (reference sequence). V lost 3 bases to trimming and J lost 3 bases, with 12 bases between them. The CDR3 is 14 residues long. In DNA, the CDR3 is TGTGCCAGCAGTTTTCGAGGAATTATCTACGAGCAGTACTTC. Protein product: CASSFRGIIYEQYF.

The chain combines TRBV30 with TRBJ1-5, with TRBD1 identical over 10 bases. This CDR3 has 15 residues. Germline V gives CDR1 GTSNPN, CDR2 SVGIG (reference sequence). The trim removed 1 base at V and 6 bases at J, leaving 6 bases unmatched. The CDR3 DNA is TGTGCCTGGAGTGCCCCTGACAGGGGGCGTCAGCCCCAGCATTTT. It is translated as CAWSAPDRGRQPQHF.

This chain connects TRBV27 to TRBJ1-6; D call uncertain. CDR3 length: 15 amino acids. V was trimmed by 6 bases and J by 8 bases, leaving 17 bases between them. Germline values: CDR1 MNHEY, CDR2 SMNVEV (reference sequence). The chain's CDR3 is CASRPDWTDYSPLHF. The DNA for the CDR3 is TGTGCCAGCAGGCCGGACTGGACGGATTATTCACCCCTCCACTTT.

CDR3 amino acids: CASSPKGAGDTQYF. For the CDR3, the DNA is TGTGCCAGCTCACCAAAGGGGGCCGGAGATACGCAGTATTTT. The rearrangement uses TRBV18 and TRBJ2-3, with TRBD1 matching 7 bases. The CDR3 runs 14 residues. CDR1 KGHSH and CDR2 LQKENI come from the germline V gene. J lost 5 bases, V lost 2 bases, and 4 bases had no gene match.

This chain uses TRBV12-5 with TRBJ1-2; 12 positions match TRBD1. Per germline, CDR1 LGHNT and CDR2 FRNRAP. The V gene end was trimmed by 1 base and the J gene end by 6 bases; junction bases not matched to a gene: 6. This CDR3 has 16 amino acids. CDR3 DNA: TGTGCTAGTGGTTTGGGGGGGGGACAGGGGGCTCATGGCTACACCTTC. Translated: CASGLGGGQGAHGYTF.

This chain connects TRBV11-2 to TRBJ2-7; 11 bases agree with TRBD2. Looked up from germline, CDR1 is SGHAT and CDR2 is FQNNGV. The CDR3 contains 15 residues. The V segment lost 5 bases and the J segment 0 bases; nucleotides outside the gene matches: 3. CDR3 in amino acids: CASSVTSGGSYEQYF. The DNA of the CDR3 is TGTGCCAGCAGCGTAACTAGCGGGGGCTCCTACGAGCAGTACTTC. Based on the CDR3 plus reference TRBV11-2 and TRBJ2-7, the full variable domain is EAGVAQSPRYKIIEKRQSVAFWCNPISGHATLYWYQQILGQGPKLLIQFQNNGVVDDSQLPKDRFSAERLKGVDSTLKIQPAKLEDSAVYLCASSVTSGGSYEQYFGPGTRLTVT.

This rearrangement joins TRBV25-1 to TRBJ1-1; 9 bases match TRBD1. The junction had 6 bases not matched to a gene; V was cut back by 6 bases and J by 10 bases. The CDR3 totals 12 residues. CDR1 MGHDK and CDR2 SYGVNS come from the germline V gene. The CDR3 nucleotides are TGTGCCAGCAGGACGGGACAGGGAGGAGCTTTCTTT. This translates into CASRTGQGGAFF.